A single sample is the source of the 28 T cell receptor beta chains below, sequenced in a study of T cell repertoires in cytomegalovirus infection. Using its own MiXCR run on the reads, TCRdb lists one record per CDR3 protein. The sample holds 150,000 to 200,000 distinct CDR3 sequences, approximately 21% seen once. The antigens for these receptors are not known. Sequences were derived from CD8+ T cells from cultured PBMCs, sampled from culture after CMV antigen stimulation. The source of these receptors is a human donor in good health (CMV status not recorded). Some clones in this sample may be carry-over from other donors' samples.

The gene calls are TRBV19 and TRBJ1-5, with a possible D match to TRBD1 (5 bases). CDR3 size: 18 residues. Germline assignment: CDR1 LNHDA and CDR2 SQIVND (reference sequence). V lost 0 bases and J 7 bases, leaving 22 bases between the germline ends. The CDR3 protein is CASSIDLAWQGGEQPQHF. CDR3 coding DNA: TGTGCCAGTAGTATAGATCTTGCCTGGCAGGGAGGGGAACAGCCCCAGCATTTT.

This clonotype was observed a few times. As DNA, the CDR3 is TGTGCCATCAGTGAGTCGAACAATCAGCCCCAGCATTTT. It specifies CAISESNNQPQHF. The V gene is TRBV10-3, the J gene TRBJ1-5, with unresolved D. There are 13 residues in the CDR3. CDR1 ENHRY and CDR2 SYGVKD come from the germline V gene. V lost 0 bases to trimming and J lost 3 bases, with 3 bases between them.

The chain is built from TRBV27 and TRBJ1-2, with unresolved D. Per germline, CDR1 MNHEY and CDR2 SMNVEV (reference sequence). The CDR3 loop spans 15 amino acids. V lost 1 base and J 2 bases, leaving 11 bases between the germline ends. The CDR3: CASSLYLGSNYGYTF. CDR3 sequence (DNA): TGTGCCAGCAGTTTATATCTAGGATCAAACTATGGCTACACCTTC.

This clonotype is termed medium-sized (0.01 to 0.1%). J is TRBJ2-1 and V is TRBV12-3 or TRBV12-4, with 9 bases that match TRBD2. The junction had 10 bases not matched to a gene; V was cut back by 6 bases and J by 7 bases. This CDR3 contains 15 residues. The CDR3, as DNA: TGTGCCAGCAGGGTTAGCGGGGGCGGACTAAATGAGCAGTTCTTC. It translates to CASRVSGGGLNEQFF.

The chain recombines TRBV4-2 with TRBJ1-2; maybe TRBD1 (5 bases). Deletions cut 3 bases from V and 8 bases from J, with 13 bases between. The CDR3 extends over 13 amino acids. Per germline, CDR1 LGHNA and CDR2 YNFKEQ. This chain's CDR3 is CASSHRNRNGYTF. The CDR3 coding sequence is TGTGCCAGCAGCCATAGAAACAGGAACGGCTACACCTTC.

This clonotype has only one observation. The chain links TRBV25-1 to TRBJ1-1; the D gene is possibly TRBD1 (6 bases). The germline gives CDR1 MGHDK, CDR2 SYGVNS. The CDR3 is made up of 17 amino acids. V lost 2 bases to trimming and J lost 1 base, with 17 bases between them. The CDR3 bases are TGTGCCAGCAGTGAAGGCCCCCGGACAGTCTCGAACACTGAAGCTTTCTTT. It codes for CASSEGPRTVSNTEAFF. Using reference TRBV25-1 and TRBJ1-1 for the parts outside the CDR3, the full variable domain is EADIYQTPRYLVIGTGKKITLECSQTMGHDKMYWYQQDPGMELHLIHYSYGVNSTEKGDLSSESTVSRIRTEHFPLTLESARPSHTSQYLCASSEGPRTVSNTEAFFGQGTRLTVV.

The chain couples TRBV28 to TRBJ2-7; 11 positions agree with TRBD2. The germline CDR1 and CDR2 sequences are MDHEN and SYDVKM. With 5 bases clipped from V and 2 bases from J, the junction kept 5 bases outside the gene matches. CDR3 size: 15 residues. CDR3 DNA sequence: TGTGCCAGCAGTGCACTAGCGGGGGCCACCTACGAGCAGTACTTC. This translates into CASSALAGATYEQYF.

The chain recombines TRBV6-6 with TRBJ2-5; 11 positions agree with TRBD2. V shed 7 bases, J shed 5 bases, and the junction held 9 bases outside the gene matches. The CDR3 runs 15 residues. Germline V gives CDR1 MNHNY, CDR2 SVGAGI (reference sequence). The CDR3 loop is CASTWIAGGLETQYF. In DNA form, the CDR3 reads TGTGCCAGCACCTGGATAGCGGGGGGGCTGGAGACCCAGTACTTC.

In this sample, this clonotype turned up many times. CDR3: CASSQWQDTNTGELFF. The CDR3 DNA follows: TGCGCCAGCAGCCAATGGCAGGACACGAACACCGGGGAGCTGTTTTTT. The V and J genes are TRBV4-3 and TRBJ2-2; a possible D gene is TRBD1 (5 bases). CDR3 length equals 16 residues. V was clipped by 2 bases and J by 0 bases, with 10 bases between them. The V gene's germline CDR1 is LGHNA and CDR2 YSLEER.

This clonotype came up a few times. J is TRBJ2-1 and V is TRBV19; D is ambiguous. This CDR3 comprises 14 residues. CDR1 and CDR2 (germline): LNHDA, SQIVND (reference sequence). V lost 1 base and J lost 2, with 6 bases in between. DNA for the CDR3: TGTGCCAGTAGTATAGGAGACGCCTACAATGAGCAGTTCTTC. Translation: CASSIGDAYNEQFF. The entire variable domain, with the rest obtained from reference TRBV19 and TRBJ2-1, is as follows: DGGITQSPKYLFRKEGQNVTLSCEQNLNHDAMYWYRQDPGQGLRLIYYSQIVNDFQKGDIAEGYSVSREKKESFPLTVTSAQKNPTAFYLCASSIGDAYNEQFFGPGTRLTVL.

This clonotype was detected only a few times. The chain links TRBV28 to TRBJ1-1, with D perhaps matching TRBD1 (6 bases). In germline, CDR1 is MDHEN, CDR2 SYDVKM. Trimming shortened V by 5 bases and J by 4 bases, and 14 bases separated the two germline ends. The CDR3 runs 14 residues. Written as DNA, the CDR3 is TGTGCCAGCAGTGGACAGAGGCAAACCACTGAAGCTTTCTTT. It specifies CASSGQRQTTEAFF.

In this sample, this clonotype turned up a few times. V gene TRBV5-4 combines with J gene TRBJ1-1; D ambiguous. CDR3 length: 18 residues. The germline V gene encodes CDR1 SGHNT and CDR2 YYREEE (reference sequence). V was shortened by 0 bases and J by 2 bases, with 20 bases between the two germline ends. The CDR3 loop is CASSLVIHKGPDNTEAFF. In nucleotides, the CDR3 is TGTGCCAGCAGCTTGGTGATCCACAAGGGTCCGGATAACACTGAAGCTTTCTTT.

The rearrangement links TRBV7-9 to TRBJ2-7; 8 nucleotides align to TRBD1. Germline V lookup: CDR1 SEHNR, CDR2 FQNEAQ (reference sequence). V trimming: 5 bases; J trimming: 6 bases; junction bases outside the gene matches: 9. The CDR3 sequence is 14 residues long. The CDR3 DNA reads TGTGCCAGCAGCCCACGGACAGGGCCGAGCGAGCAGTACTTC. Amino acids: CASSPRTGPSEQYF.

On this clonotype itself: At one end, the junction sequence differs from germline, possibly due to a read error. The chain employs TRBV6-2 or TRBV6-3 and TRBJ1-5; the D is unclear. The CDR3 runs 16 residues. Per germline, CDR1 MNHEY and CDR2 SVGEGT. CDR3 in DNA: TGTGCCAGCAGTTACTCGGGAAGTACCAGAAATCAGCCCCATCATTTT. Translation gives CASSYSGSTRNQPHHF.

This chain connects TRBV7-2 to TRBJ2-7, with 11 bases fitting TRBD2. The V and J ends lost 3 bases and 3 bases, in that order; junction bases with no gene match: 4. This CDR3 has 15 amino acids. Germline V gene lookup returns CDR1 SGHTA and CDR2 FQGNSA. CDR3 bases: TGTGCCAGCAGCTTTGGGACTAGCGGCTTCTACGAGCAGTACTTC. It codes for CASSFGTSGFYEQYF.

J is TRBJ1-2 and V is TRBV6-5; maybe TRBD1 (6 bases). Trimming stripped 2 bases from V and 4 bases from J, with 14 bases between. The CDR3 loop spans 15 amino acids. The germline V gene has CDR1 MNHEY and CDR2 SVGAGI. CDR3 DNA sequence: TGTGCCAGCAGTTACCAGACACAGGGTTTCTATGGCTACACCTTC. Translated, it gives CASSYQTQGFYGYTF.

The V and J genes are TRBV4-1 and TRBJ1-2; the D is unclear. Trimming took off 1 base at V and 5 bases at J, with 2 bases between the two ends. Germline V gives CDR1 MGHRA, CDR2 YSYEKL. The CDR3 runs 11 residues. DNA of the CDR3: TGCGCCAGCAGCCAAGCATATGGCTACACCTTC. The encoded protein is CASSQAYGYTF.

This clonotype was detected only a few times. The chain combines TRBV7-6 with TRBJ1-1, with unresolved D. In germline, CDR1 is SGHVS, CDR2 FNYEAQ. This CDR3 is built from 16 residues. The V and J ends lost 5 bases and 5 bases respectively, with 21 bases between them. The CDR3 sequence: CASSDNRVFVGTEAFF. Written as DNA, the CDR3 is TGTGCCAGCAGCGACAACAGAGTGTTCGTCGGGACTGAAGCTTTCTTT.

V and J are TRBV6-1 and TRBJ1-6; TRBD1 agrees at 8 bases. The CDR3 is 17 amino acids. Germline V gene lookup returns CDR1 MNHNS and CDR2 SASEGT. Losses at the gene ends were 1 base for V and 5 bases for J; bases not matched to a gene: 7. The CDR3 DNA reads as TGTGCCAGCAGTGAAGGACAGGGGTTTAATAATAATTCACCCCTCCACTTT. Translating gives CASSEGQGFNNNSPLHF.

The rearrangement uses TRBV7-2 and TRBJ2-1; 8 nucleotides match TRBD1. Losses at the gene ends were 4 bases for V and 4 bases for J; bases not matched to a gene: 9. Germline V lookup: CDR1 SGHTA, CDR2 FQGNSA. CDR3 size: 16 residues. CDR3 in DNA: TGTGCCAGCAGCTGGGGCCGGGACAGGAGTTACAATGAGCAGTTCTTC. Amino acids: CASSWGRDRSYNEQFF.

The CDR3 coding sequence is TGTGCCAGCAGCTTACCGGGGACAGGGGGCCTTGAGACCCAGTACTTC. This sequence encodes CASSLPGTGGLETQYF. This chain connects TRBV7-9 to TRBJ2-5; TRBD1 matches 12 bases. The V segment lost 2 bases and the J segment 5 bases; nucleotides outside the gene matches: 6. Germline CDR1 is SEHNR and CDR2 is FQNEAQ (reference sequence). The CDR3 length is 16 residues.

The V call is TRBV11-2, the J call TRBJ1-1, with a possible D match to TRBD1 (5 bases). The V gene lost 1 base and the J gene lost 6 bases, with 12 bases spanning the gap. The germline gives CDR1 SGHAT, CDR2 FQNNGV. CDR3 length equals 14 residues. The CDR3 coding sequence is TGTGCCAGCAGCTTAGTGGGGGATATGGCTGAAGCTTTCTTT. Translating it yields CASSLVGDMAEAFF.

The chain has TRBV9 and TRBJ1-5; no definite D call. Germline CDR1 SGDLS, CDR2 YYNGEE. V gave up 3 bases and J gave up 6 bases, with 16 bases separating them. The CDR3 covers 15 residues. CDR3 sequence (DNA): TGTGCCAGCAGCGGAGGATGGGGTTTCGGTCAGCCCCAGCATTTT. It encodes CASSGGWGFGQPQHF.

This clonotype was found a few times. The chain links TRBV10-3 to TRBJ1-5, with 9 bases lining up with TRBD1. Germline trimming cut 3 bases from V and 5 bases from J; bases unmatched to any gene: 2. The CDR3 totals 14 residues. Looked up from germline, CDR1 is ENHRY and CDR2 is SYGVKD. CDR3 in amino acids: CAISDGTGYQPQHF. CDR3 DNA: TGTGCCATCAGTGACGGGACAGGGTATCAGCCCCAGCATTTT.

This clonotype was seen more than once but under ten times. This chain connects TRBV7-9 to TRBJ1-1, with no clear D. Trimming removed 4 bases at V and 1 base at J, with 10 bases between. Germline V lookup: CDR1 SEHNR, CDR2 FQNEAQ (reference sequence). The length of the CDR3 is 14 residues. As DNA, the CDR3 is TGTGCCAGCAGCTCGACGGAGGGGAACACTGAAGCTTTCTTT. Translating gives CASSSTEGNTEAFF.

This rearrangement joins TRBV7-2 to TRBJ1-5, with 8 positions matching TRBD1. This CDR3 is built from 15 residues. Germline V gene data show CDR1 as SGHTA and CDR2 as FQGNSA. Trimming at V came to 2 bases and at J to 3 bases, leaving 3 bases not matched to a gene. The CDR3 reads CASSLKGQVNQPQHF. Here the CDR3 DNA reads TGTGCCAGCAGCTTAAAGGGACAGGTCAATCAGCCCCAGCATTTT.

The chain employs TRBV7-8 and TRBJ1-2, with a tentative D call TRBD1 (6 bases). Trimming left V 3 bases short and J 2 bases short, with 13 bases between. The CDR3 totals 15 residues. The germline V gene encodes CDR1 SGHVS and CDR2 FQNEAQ. The CDR3 reads CASSFDGGGNYGYTF. In DNA form, the CDR3 reads TGTGCCAGCAGCTTCGATGGAGGGGGAAACTATGGCTACACCTTC.

The chain has TRBV7-2 and TRBJ1-2; the D gene is possibly TRBD1 (6 bases). Germline V CDR1 and CDR2: SGHTA, FQGNSA. The CDR3 runs 17 residues. The V end was cut by 5 bases, the J end by 1 base, with 20 bases between. The CDR3 DNA sequence: TGTGCCAGCAGCGTCCCCTTGAGGGGGGAAGATAACTATGGCTACACCTTC. Amino acid sequence: CASSVPLRGEDNYGYTF.